This T cell receptor (beta chain) was documented in a study of blood T cells in healthy people across ages. This clonotype turned up a few times. Its target is not known. The total RNA that was extracted per sample amounted to at least 5.5 micrograms. Findings of the study overall: Roughly linear age-related decline in beta diversity appeared, significant by age about 37.

Combining a sample-barcoded 5' primer with a J-beta primer mix, a second PCR ran for about 7 to 11 cycles. Via MiXCR, TCRdb re-called the 5' RACE reads, giving one row per CDR3 protein. This sample has 1 million or so distinct CDR3 sequences, with under 45% found just once. This TCR was recovered from a woman in her fifties or sixties in good health. The sample was blood.

The CDR3 DNA reads as TGCAGCGTTCCCCTTCACGGAGGCGACAGCAACTATGGCTACACCTTC. Its translation is CSVPLHGGDSNYGYTF. The chain couples TRBV29-1 to TRBJ1-2, with TRBD1 as a possible D gene (5 bases). The V and J ends lost 5 bases and 2 bases respectively, with 21 bases between them. The CDR3 has 16 amino acids. Looked up from germline, CDR1 is SQVTM and CDR2 is ANQGSEA.